This T cell receptor beta chain was found in a study of cytomegalovirus exposure and HLA in healthy donors. Study context: Previous work identified 95 million to 140 million unique TCR beta sequences from about 179 million T cells. Study outcomes and limitations: Using the classifier, cytomegalovirus status was reportedly diagnosed with high specificity and sensitivity.

In the case of this clone: Antigen unknown.

Germline trimming cut 3 bases from V and 9 bases from J; bases unmatched to any gene: 5. Germline lookup yields CDR1 SGHRS and CDR2 YFSETQ. This CDR3 is 13 amino acids long. The PCR had 60 Vbeta and 13 Jbeta primers. Only in-frame clones appear in the TCRdb table, and some are missing; sequencing was by immunoSEQ multiplex PCR. The sample table sets out about 96,000 clones. The TCR comes from a woman in her thirties in good health and CMV-seronegative. Sequencing input: PBMCs. The chain employs TRBV5-1 and TRBJ2-1, with 8 bases matching TRBD1. CDR3 sequence (DNA): TGCGCCAGCAGCTGGACAGGGCAGGGTGAGCAGTTCTTC. Amino acids: CASSWTGQGEQFF. Variable domain in full (rest from reference TRBV5-1 and TRBJ2-1): KAGVTQTPRYLIKTRGQQVTLSCSPISGHRSVSWYQQTPGQGLQFLFEYFSETQRNKGNFPGRFSGRQFSNSRSEMNVSTLELGDSALYLCASSWTGQGEQFFGPGTRLTVL.